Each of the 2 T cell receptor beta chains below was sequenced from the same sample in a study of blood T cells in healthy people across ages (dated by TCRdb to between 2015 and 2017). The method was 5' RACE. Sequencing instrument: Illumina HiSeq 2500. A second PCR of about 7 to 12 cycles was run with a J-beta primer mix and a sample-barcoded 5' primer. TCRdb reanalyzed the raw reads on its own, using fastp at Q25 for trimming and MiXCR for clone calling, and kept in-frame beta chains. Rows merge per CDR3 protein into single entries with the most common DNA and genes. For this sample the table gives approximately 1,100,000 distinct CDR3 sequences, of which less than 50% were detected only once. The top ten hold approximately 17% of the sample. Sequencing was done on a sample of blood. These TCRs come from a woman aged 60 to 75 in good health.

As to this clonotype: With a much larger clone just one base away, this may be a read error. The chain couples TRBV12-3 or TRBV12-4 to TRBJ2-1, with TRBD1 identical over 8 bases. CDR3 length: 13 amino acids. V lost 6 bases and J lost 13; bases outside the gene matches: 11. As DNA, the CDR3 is TGTGCCAGCAGCCGGACAGGGCTGAATTCCCAGTTCTTC. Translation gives CASSRTGLNSQFF.

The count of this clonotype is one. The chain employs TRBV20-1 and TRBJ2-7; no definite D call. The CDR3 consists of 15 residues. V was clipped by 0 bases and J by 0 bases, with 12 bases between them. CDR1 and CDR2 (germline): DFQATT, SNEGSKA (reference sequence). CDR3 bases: TGCAGTGCTAGAGATTCGGGCGGTTACTCCTACGAGCAGTACTTC. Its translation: CSARDSGGYSYEQYF.